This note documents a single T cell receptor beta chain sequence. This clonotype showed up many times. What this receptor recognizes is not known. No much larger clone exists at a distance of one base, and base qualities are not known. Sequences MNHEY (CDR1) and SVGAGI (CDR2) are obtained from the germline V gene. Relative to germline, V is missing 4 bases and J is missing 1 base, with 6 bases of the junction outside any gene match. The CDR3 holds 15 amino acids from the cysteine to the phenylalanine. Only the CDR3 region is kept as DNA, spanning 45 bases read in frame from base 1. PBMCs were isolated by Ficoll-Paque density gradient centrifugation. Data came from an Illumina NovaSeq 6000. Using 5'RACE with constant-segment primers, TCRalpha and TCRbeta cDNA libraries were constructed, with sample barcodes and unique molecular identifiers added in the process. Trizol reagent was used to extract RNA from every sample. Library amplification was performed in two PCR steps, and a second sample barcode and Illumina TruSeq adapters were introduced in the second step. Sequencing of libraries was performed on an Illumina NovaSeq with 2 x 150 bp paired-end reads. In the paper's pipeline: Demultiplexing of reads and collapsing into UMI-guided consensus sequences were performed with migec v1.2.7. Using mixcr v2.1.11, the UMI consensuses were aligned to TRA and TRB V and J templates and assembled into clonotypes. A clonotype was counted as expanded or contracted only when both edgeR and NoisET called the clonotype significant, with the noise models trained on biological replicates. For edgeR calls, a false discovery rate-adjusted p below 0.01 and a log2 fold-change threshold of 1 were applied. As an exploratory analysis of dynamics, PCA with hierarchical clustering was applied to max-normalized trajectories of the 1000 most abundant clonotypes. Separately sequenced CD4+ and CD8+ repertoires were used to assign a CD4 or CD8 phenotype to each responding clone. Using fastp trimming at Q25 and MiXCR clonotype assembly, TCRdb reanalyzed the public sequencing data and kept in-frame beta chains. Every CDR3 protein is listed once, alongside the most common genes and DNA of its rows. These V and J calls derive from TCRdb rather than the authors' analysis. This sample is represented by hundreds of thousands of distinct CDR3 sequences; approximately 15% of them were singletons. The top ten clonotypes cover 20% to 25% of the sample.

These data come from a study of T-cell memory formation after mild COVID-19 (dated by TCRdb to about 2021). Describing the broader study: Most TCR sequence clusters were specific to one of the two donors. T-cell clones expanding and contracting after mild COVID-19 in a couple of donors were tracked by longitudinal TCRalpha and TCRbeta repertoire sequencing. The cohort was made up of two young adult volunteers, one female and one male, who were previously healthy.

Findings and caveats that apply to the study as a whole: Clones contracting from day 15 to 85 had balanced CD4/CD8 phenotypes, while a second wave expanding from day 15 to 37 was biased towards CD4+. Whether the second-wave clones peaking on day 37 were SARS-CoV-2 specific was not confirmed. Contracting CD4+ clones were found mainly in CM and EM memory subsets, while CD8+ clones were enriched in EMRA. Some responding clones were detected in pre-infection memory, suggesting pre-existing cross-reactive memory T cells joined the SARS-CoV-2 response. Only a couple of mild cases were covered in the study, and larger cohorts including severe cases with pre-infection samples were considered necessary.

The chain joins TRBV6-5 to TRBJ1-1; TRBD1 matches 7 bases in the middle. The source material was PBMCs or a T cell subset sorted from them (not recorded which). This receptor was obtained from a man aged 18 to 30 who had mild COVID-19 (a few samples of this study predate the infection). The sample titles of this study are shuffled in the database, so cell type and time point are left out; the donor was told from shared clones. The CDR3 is CASSSGGNKNTEAFF. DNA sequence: TGTGCCAGCAGTTCAGGGGGTAACAAGAACACTGAAGCTTTCTTT.